This TCR beta chain appears in the sequencing data of a study of glioma-infiltrating T cells. Amplification of TCR alpha and beta CDR3 regions from RNA used iRepertoire nested multiplex PCR. One-step reverse transcription and amplification started from approximately 100-400 ng of tissue mRNA or PBMC total RNA. In TCRdb, the multiplex PCR reads were re-called with MiXCR into one record per CDR3 protein. This table holds more than 90,000 distinct CDR3 sequences, 40% found once. After removal of 5 bases from V and 2 bases from J, the junction contained 4 bases not matched to a gene. The CDR3 totals 13 residues. Looked up from germline, CDR1 is GTSNPN and CDR2 is SVGIG (reference sequence). General observations from the study: Tissue-blood divergence was below expectation in non-neoplastic patients, above in gliomas. Only very few CDR3 sequences appeared in both tissue and blood.

Of note for this clonotype: Its specificity is not known. A read error is likely, as this CDR3 ends without the conserved phenylalanine or tryptophan.

This sequence was found in a human donor with low-grade glioma or glioblastoma, undergoing nonglioma brain surgery, or in good health (not recorded which). The sequenced sample was glioma tissue, nonneoplastic brain tissue, or PBMCs (not recorded which). V and J are TRBV30 and TRBJ2-5; 8 nucleotides line up with TRBD1. CDR3 coding DNA: TGTGCCTGGGGAGGGACAGGTCAAGAGACCCAGTACCTC. This sequence encodes CAWGGTGQETQYL.